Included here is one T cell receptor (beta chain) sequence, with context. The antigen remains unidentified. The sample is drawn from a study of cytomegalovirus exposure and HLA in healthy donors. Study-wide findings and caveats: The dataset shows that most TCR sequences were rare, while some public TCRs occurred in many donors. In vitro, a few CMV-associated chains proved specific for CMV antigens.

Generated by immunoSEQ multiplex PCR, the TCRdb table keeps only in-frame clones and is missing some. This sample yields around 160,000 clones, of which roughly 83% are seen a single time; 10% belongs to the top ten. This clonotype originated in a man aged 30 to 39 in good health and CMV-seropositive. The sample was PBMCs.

CDR3 residues: CASSYNEESYTF. In nucleotides, the CDR3 is TGTGCCAGCAGTTACAATGAAGAGAGCTACACCTTC. The rearrangement joins TRBV6-5 to TRBJ1-2, with D hard to call. V lost 2 bases to trimming and J lost 9 bases, with 10 bases between them. The CDR3 is 12 amino acids. The germline gives CDR1 MNHEY, CDR2 SVGAGI.